The rows below give T cell receptor beta chains drawn from one sample of a study of T cells after yellow fever vaccination. TCRdb analysed the 5' RACE reads with MiXCR anew, one entry per CDR3 protein. In the table there are about 130,000 distinct CDR3 sequences, almost 9% of which are singletons. The sequences come from CD8+ T cells sorted from PBMCs, collected on the day of the yellow fever booster vaccination. The receptor set was obtained from a man younger than 35 who received the YFV17D yellow fever vaccine. Each CDR3 is given with its conserved first and last residue. Each record gives: V gene, J gene, clone size, D gene, CDR3 DNA, CDR3 protein. A D gene is named only where the DNA matches it firmly. For some rows the clone size is stated as once, few or many, or as a class when expanded; others skip it.

TRBV4-3	TRBJ2-7	.	TRBD2	TGCGCCAGCAGCCAAGAATCCTTTCGACTAGCGGGGAACTACGAGCAGTACTTC	CASSQESFRLAGNYEQYF
TRBV20-1	TRBJ2-3	few	.	TGCAGTGCTACCCGCGGGGGCCCCGCCTCTCTGAGCACAGATACGCAGTATTTT	CSATRGGPASLSTDTQYF
TRBV7-2	TRBJ1-1	.	.	TGTGCCAGCAGCCAAGACAGGCTTGAAGCTTTCTTT	CASSQDRLEAFF
TRBV29-1	TRBJ2-5	.	TRBD2	TGCAGCGTTGAATGGACGGGGGGGGAGACCCAGTACTTC	CSVEWTGGETQYF
TRBV9	TRBJ2-1	few	TRBD2	TGTGCCAGCAGCGTTCAGCGGGGGGGCTTCTCCTACAATGAGCAGTTCTTC	CASSVQRGGFSYNEQFF
TRBV9	TRBJ1-3	.	.	TGTGCCAGCAGCGTAGGTGGGTCAACTGGAAACACCATATATTTT	CASSVGGSTGNTIYF
TRBV6-2/TRBV6-3	TRBJ2-7	many	.	TGTGCCAGCATCCGGACGTACCCCTACGAGCAGTACTTC	CASIRTYPYEQYF
TRBV7-7	TRBJ2-7	few	.	TGTGCCAGCAGCCCGTTGGGGTCCGCTATCTACGAGCAGTACTTC	CASSPLGSAIYEQYF
TRBV27	TRBJ2-7	few	.	TGTGCCAGCAGTTTGGGCGGCGTCTACGAGCAGTACTTC	CASSLGGVYEQYF
TRBV12-3/TRBV12-4	TRBJ2-1	few	TRBD1	TGTGCCAGCAGCGGATTTAACAGGGGAACACCCTACAATGAGCAGTTCTTC	CASSGFNRGTPYNEQFF
TRBV29-1	TRBJ2-2	few	.	TGCAGCGGACAAGGGGGTTCCGGGGAGCTGTTTTTT	CSGQGGSGELFF
TRBV20-1	TRBJ2-3	.	.	TGCAGTGCGCTCGGGACACCTAGCACAGATACGCAGTATTTT	CSALGTPSTDTQYF
TRBV4-1	TRBJ1-1	few	.	TGCGCCAGCAGCCAGGGACTAGGAGCTTTCTTT	CASSQGLGAFF
TRBV7-9	TRBJ2-1	many	.	TGTGCCAGCAGCTTAACCGTGGGGGACGAACTCTACAATGAGCAGTTCTTC	CASSLTVGDELYNEQFF
TRBV29-1	TRBJ2-3	few	.	TGCAGCGTTGAGGCGGGGCGAGGGGGCACAGATACGCAGTATTTT	CSVEAGRGGTDTQYF
TRBV4-3	TRBJ2-7	.	TRBD2	TGCGCCAGCAGCCAAGATCAAACTAGCGGGGGGAGGTACGAGCAGTACTTC	CASSQDQTSGGRYEQYF
TRBV3-1	TRBJ2-3	.	.	TGTGCCAGCAGCCAAGCGGGGGTGCCAGATACGCAGTATTTT	CASSQAGVPDTQYF
TRBV4-1	TRBJ1-5	.	.	TGCGCCAGCAGCCAAGGCCAAGGGGGTGGTCAGCCCCAGCATTTT	CASSQGQGGGQPQHF
TRBV7-2	TRBJ1-2	.	.	TGTGCCAGCAGCTTAGAGGGCCAAGGCTATGGCTACACCTTC	CASSLEGQGYGYTF
TRBV4-3	TRBJ2-1	.	.	TGCGCCAGCAGCCTCTCAGAGGGGGGATTCAATGAGCAGTTCTTC	CASSLSEGGFNEQFF
TRBV4-2	TRBJ1-1	.	TRBD1	TGTGCCAGCAGCCGTGACAGGGGAAACACTGAAGCTTTCTTT	CASSRDRGNTEAFF
TRBV12-5	TRBJ2-1	few	.	TGTGCTAGTGGTTTGTGGGGATCCTACAATGAGCAGTTCTTC	CASGLWGSYNEQFF
TRBV4-1	TRBJ2-2	.	TRBD1	TGCGCCAGCAGCCAGCTATCAGGGGGCGCCTCCGGGGAGCTGTTTTTT	CASSQLSGGASGELFF
TRBV27	TRBJ2-5	few	TRBD2	TGTGCCAGCAGTTTCCAGCGGGGGCACCAAGAGACCCAGTACTTC	CASSFQRGHQETQYF
TRBV28	TRBJ2-1	few	.	TGTGCCAGCAGTTTTTCCGGACCACATTACGATGAGCAGTTCTTC	CASSFSGPHYDEQFF
TRBV27	TRBJ2-5	few	TRBD1	TGTGCCAGCAGTCCCGGACAGGGATTAGGAGAGACCCAGTACTTC	CASSPGQGLGETQYF
TRBV29-1	TRBJ1-2	few	TRBD1	TGCAGCGGGGGACAGGGCTCCATTGGCTACACCTTC	CSGGQGSIGYTF
TRBV11-2	TRBJ2-4	many	.	TGTGCCAGCAGCCGCGGGTCTTCCTATCTAGCCAAAAACATTCAGTACTTC	CASSRGSSYLAKNIQYF
TRBV29-1	TRBJ2-1	few	TRBD1	TGCAGCGTTGAAGCTGGGGGAGGACAGGGGGGTTACAATGAGCAGTTCTTC	CSVEAGGGQGGYNEQFF
TRBV19	TRBJ2-5	.	.	TGTGCCAGTAGGCACCTTGGGGTGGAAGAGACCCAGTACTTC	CASRHLGVEETQYF
TRBV6-2/TRBV6-3	TRBJ2-5	.	.	TGTGCCAGCAGTCCGACCCTTAGCGGAGAGACCCAGTACTTC	CASSPTLSGETQYF
TRBV20-1	TRBJ2-5	few	TRBD2	TGCAGTGCTAGAGATCTGGATAGCGGGGGGTTCCAAGAGACCCAGTACTTC	CSARDLDSGGFQETQYF
TRBV7-9	TRBJ2-1	few	.	TGTGCCAGCAGCTTAGATATGGGGCCCCACTCCTACAATGAGCAGTTCTTC	CASSLDMGPHSYNEQFF
TRBV7-6	TRBJ2-4	.	.	TGTGCCAGCAGCTTGGGCCCCGGACTAAAAGCCAAAAACATTCAGTACTTC	CASSLGPGLKAKNIQYF
TRBV20-1	TRBJ2-3	.	.	TGCAGTGCTAGAGATCACCAGGGCACAGATACGCAGTATTTT	CSARDHQGTDTQYF
TRBV19	TRBJ2-5	.	.	TGTGCCAGTCTCCTGTCAGGGATTAAAGAGACCCAGTACTTC	CASLLSGIKETQYF
TRBV6-4	TRBJ2-3	.	.	TGTGCCAGCAGTGACTCGGCTGTGAGCACAGATACGCAGTATTTT	CASSDSAVSTDTQYF
TRBV2	TRBJ2-3	.	.	TGTGCCGGGAACAGGTTTTCCACAGATACGCAGTATTTT	CAGNRFSTDTQYF
TRBV5-1	TRBJ2-3	.	TRBD2	TGCGCCAGCAGCTCGCCGGGACTAGCGCGCGGGGATACGCAGTATTTT	CASSSPGLARGDTQYF
TRBV9	TRBJ2-2	.	TRBD1	TGTGCCAGCAGCGTAATCGGGACAGGGGGCACCGGGGAGCTGTTTTTT	CASSVIGTGGTGELFF
TRBV7-2	TRBJ2-2	few	TRBD1	TGTGCCAGCACCCCGTGGGGGACAGGCACCGGGGAGCTGTTTTTT	CASTPWGTGTGELFF
TRBV7-3	TRBJ2-1	few	.	TGTGCCAGCAGCTTAAGGGGCCTGGGTAGGAATGAGCAGTTCTTC	CASSLRGLGRNEQFF
TRBV7-8	TRBJ1-3	.	.	TGTGCCAGCAGCTTAGCGCCTGGGCGGGGAAACACCATATATTTT	CASSLAPGRGNTIYF
TRBV30	TRBJ1-5	.	TRBD1	TGTGCCTGGTACCGGGACAGCGTGCCCCAGCATTTT	CAWYRDSVPQHF